The T cell receptor (beta chain) described here comes from a study of PD-1 blockade in classical Hodgkin lymphoma. This clone was picked up a small number of times. Antigen specificity is unknown. Assay: immunoSEQ multiplex PCR; the TCRdb copy retains only in-frame clones and omits some. The sample has roughly 36,000 clones; 77% are singletons. The time point was: cycle 4 day 1 (C4D1), after less than 7 weeks of nivolumab. Every single patient, without exception, relapsed after autologous stem cell transplantation, and brentuximab vedotin exposure varied. The length of the CDR3 is 13 residues. Germline lookup yields CDR1 SQVTM and CDR2 ANQGSEA. The germline V and J ends were trimmed by 2 bases and 4 bases, with 10 bases remaining between them. Study-wide findings and caveats: Baseline diversity in complete responders resembled that of newly diagnosed patients. What drove the repertoire differences, possibly disease activity or prior therapy, has not been defined. Some patients began nivolumab under 1 year after ASCT. These patients were excluded from later analyses. CD8+ TCR diversity did not rise significantly by C4D1, unlike CD4+.

The source of this sequence is a human donor with classical Hodgkin lymphoma. This rearrangement joins TRBV29-1 to TRBJ2-3; no clear D. Sequenced material: peripheral blood mononuclear cells (PBMCs), taken before the fourth cycle of nivolumab. This chain's CDR3 is CSVEPGRADTQYF. In nucleotides, the CDR3 is TGCAGCGTTGAACCCGGACGAGCAGATACGCAGTATTTT.